These 8 T cell receptor beta chains were all obtained from the same sample, sequenced in a study of CD8 T cells in Susac syndrome. RNA, at roughly 0.45 to 1 ug, was reverse transcribed with random hexamers. TCRdb used MiXCR to reprocess the immunoSEQ multiplex PCR reads, holding one entry per CDR3 protein. The sample yields tens of thousands of distinct CDR3 sequences, approximately 95% seen once. Specimen: CD8+ T cells from PBMCs. The receptor set was obtained from a human donor with Susac syndrome.

The chain combines TRBV19 with TRBJ1-1, with 9 bases aligning to TRBD1. Per germline, CDR1 LNHDA and CDR2 SQIVND (reference sequence). This CDR3 spans 14 amino acids. The junction had 5 bases not matched to a gene; V was cut back by 7 bases and J by 2 bases. CDR3 in amino acids: CASKTGGGNTEAFF. The CDR3 DNA reads as TGTGCCAGTAAAACAGGGGGCGGTAACACTGAAGCTTTCTTT.

This clonotype came up once. The V call is TRBV20-1, the J call TRBJ2-5; tentatively, D is TRBD2 (6 bases). The CDR3 is 14 residues long. V lost 1 base and J 5 bases, leaving 14 bases between the germline ends. Germline V lookup: CDR1 DFQATT, CDR2 SNEGSKA (reference sequence). The CDR3 nucleotides are TGCAGTGCTAGAGCGGGGGTAGCCCATGAGACCCAGTACTTC. Translating it yields CSARAGVAHETQYF.

The count of this clonotype is one. V and J are TRBV6-6 and TRBJ2-5; a weak D match, TRBD1 (7 bases). The CDR3 sequence is 15 residues long. V was shortened by 4 bases and J by 1 base, with 13 bases between the two germline ends. Germline CDR1 is MNHNY and CDR2 is SVGAGI (reference sequence). For the CDR3, the DNA is TGTGCCAGCAGTTTGTCAGGGGGGTCCCAAGAGACCCAGTACTTC. Its translation is CASSLSGGSQETQYF.

The chain carries TRBV30 and TRBJ2-7; 9 nucleotides align to TRBD1. The CDR3 contains 13 residues. The junction had 5 bases not matched to a gene; V was cut back by 2 bases and J by 6 bases. CDR1 GTSNPN and CDR2 SVGIG come from the germline V gene (reference sequence). Here the CDR3 reads CAWSIQGASEQYF. The CDR3 DNA follows: TGTGCCTGGAGTATACAGGGGGCAAGCGAGCAGTACTTC.

The J gene is TRBJ2-5, the V gene TRBV5-6; TRBD2 aligns across 7 bases. This CDR3 is built from 15 residues. Germline loops: CDR1 SGHDT, CDR2 YYEEEE. V was pared by 0 bases and J by 1 base, with 3 bases of the junction left unmatched. CDR3 nucleotides: TGTGCCAGCAGCTTGGCGGGAGGAACCCAAGAGACCCAGTACTTC. Encoded protein: CASSLAGGTQETQYF.

The chain couples TRBV4-1 to TRBJ2-7; tentatively, D is TRBD1 (5 bases). CDR1 and CDR2 (germline): MGHRA, YSYEKL. This CDR3 has 14 amino acids. V dropped 0 bases and J dropped 1 base, with 7 bases sitting between them. This CDR3 is CASSQDRTSYEQYF. The CDR3 DNA follows: TGCGCCAGCAGCCAAGATAGGACATCCTACGAGCAGTACTTC.

The chain uses TRBV27 and TRBJ2-2; the match to TRBD2 covers 10 bases. The junction had 7 bases not matched to a gene; V was cut back by 5 bases and J by 7 bases. Germline CDR1 reads MNHEY; CDR2 reads SMNVEV (reference sequence). The CDR3 has 15 amino acids. The CDR3 DNA reads TGTGCCAGCAGTAACCTAGCGGGAGCGGACGGGGAGCTGTTTTTT. Its protein product is CASSNLAGADGELFF.

The chain carries TRBV6-5 and TRBJ2-1, with D tentatively TRBD2 (5 bases). V was cut by 5 bases and J by 0 bases, with 11 bases left in between. CDR3 size: 15 residues. Germline assignment: CDR1 MNHEY and CDR2 SVGAGI. Here the CDR3 reads CASSPGGPSYNEQFF. DNA of the CDR3: TGTGCCAGCAGTCCCGGCGGGCCCTCCTACAATGAGCAGTTCTTC.